One TCR beta chain is described in this entry. The antigen is undetermined. The data stem from a study of T cells in Graves' hyperthyroidism and ophthalmopathy. Germline trimming cut 4 bases from V and 3 bases from J; bases unmatched to any gene: 5. This CDR3 has 13 amino acids. The V gene's germline CDR1 is GTSNPN and CDR2 SVGIG (reference sequence). Subjects with ophthalmopathy showed a Clinical Activity Score no lower than 3, a NOSPECS grade no lower than 4, and a duration shorter than 3 months. Used for diagnoses were clinical symptoms, serum thyroxine and TRAb, thyroid ultrasound and orbital computed tomography. RNA transcripts provided the source from which TCR beta CDR3 regions were amplified. HTBI primers were the set used in a first-round RT-PCR of the TCR CDR3. Using its own MiXCR run on the multiplex PCR reads, TCRdb lists one record per CDR3 protein. The repertoire holds about 600,000 distinct CDR3 sequences, with about a sixth as singletons.

Study-wide results and caveats: Patients with ophthalmopathy were separated from those with stable hyperthyroidism by a 13 V-J model. Blood shared most expanded thyroid clonotypes above 0.001.

The chain carries TRBV30 and TRBJ1-1; TRBD1 aligns across 7 bases. This TCR was sampled from a middle-aged woman with Graves' ophthalmopathy. Material: blood. The CDR3 sequence: CAWNPDRYTEAFF. The DNA for the CDR3 is TGTGCCTGGAACCCGGACAGGTACACTGAAGCTTTCTTT.